The sequence of this T cell receptor (beta chain) was determined in a study of T cell repertoires in cytomegalovirus infection. With respect to this clonotype: Its target is not known.

TCRdb re-derived calls from the reads in MiXCR, one entry per CDR3 protein. The sample holds tens of thousands of distinct CDR3 sequences, about 19% seen once. The V gene end was trimmed by 1 base and the J gene end by 9 bases; junction bases not matched to a gene: 9. The germline gives CDR1 SGHTA, CDR2 FQGNSA. The CDR3 contains 15 residues. The sequencing used CD8+ T cells from cultured PBMCs, collected from culture after CMV antigen stimulation. The clonotype was recovered from a human donor in good health (CMV status not recorded). Some clones in this sample may be carry-over from other donors' samples. The chain employs TRBV7-2 and TRBJ2-1; 7 nucleotides align to TRBD2. CDR3 coding DNA: TGTGCCAGCAGCTTAGAGGCGGGGGTATCGAGTGAGCAGTTCTTC. Its protein product is CASSLEAGVSSEQFF.